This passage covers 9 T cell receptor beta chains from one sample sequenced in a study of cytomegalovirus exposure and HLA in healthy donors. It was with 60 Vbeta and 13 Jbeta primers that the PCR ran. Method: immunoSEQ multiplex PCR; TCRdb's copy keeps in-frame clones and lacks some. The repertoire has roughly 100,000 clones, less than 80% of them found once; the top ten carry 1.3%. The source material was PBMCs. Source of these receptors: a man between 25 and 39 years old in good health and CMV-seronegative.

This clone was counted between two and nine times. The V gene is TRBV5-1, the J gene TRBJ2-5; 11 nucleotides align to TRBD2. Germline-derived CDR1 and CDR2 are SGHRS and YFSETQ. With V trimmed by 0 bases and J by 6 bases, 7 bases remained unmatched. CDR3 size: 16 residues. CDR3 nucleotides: TGCGCCAGCAGCTTGGGAGTTAGCGGGGGGGCAAAGACCCAGTACTTC. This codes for CASSLGVSGGAKTQYF.

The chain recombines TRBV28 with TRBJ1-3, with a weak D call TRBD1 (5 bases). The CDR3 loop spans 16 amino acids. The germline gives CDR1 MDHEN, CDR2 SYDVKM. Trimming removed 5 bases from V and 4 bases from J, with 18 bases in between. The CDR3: CASSHDSTPPGNTIYF. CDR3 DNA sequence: TGTGCCAGCAGTCACGACAGTACCCCCCCAGGAAACACCATATATTTT.

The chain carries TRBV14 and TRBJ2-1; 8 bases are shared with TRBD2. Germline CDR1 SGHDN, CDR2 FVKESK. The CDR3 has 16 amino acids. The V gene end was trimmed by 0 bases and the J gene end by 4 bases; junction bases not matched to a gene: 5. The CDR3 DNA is TGTGCCAGCAGCCAAGACACTCGCGGGAGGTACAATGAGCAGTTCTTC. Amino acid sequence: CASSQDTRGRYNEQFF. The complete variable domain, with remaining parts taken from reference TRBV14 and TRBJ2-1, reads EAGVTQFPSHSVIEKGQTVTLRCDPISGHDNLYWYRRVMGKEIKFLLHFVKESKQDESGMPNNRFLAERTGGTYSTLKVQPAELEDSGVYFCASSQDTRGRYNEQFFGPGTRLTVL.

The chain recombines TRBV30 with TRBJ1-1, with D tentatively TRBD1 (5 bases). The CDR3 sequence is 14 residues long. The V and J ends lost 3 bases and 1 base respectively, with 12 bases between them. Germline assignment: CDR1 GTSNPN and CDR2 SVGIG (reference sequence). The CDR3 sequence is CAWSAWGGNTEAFF. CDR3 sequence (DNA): TGTGCCTGGAGCGCATGGGGGGGGAACACTGAAGCTTTCTTT.

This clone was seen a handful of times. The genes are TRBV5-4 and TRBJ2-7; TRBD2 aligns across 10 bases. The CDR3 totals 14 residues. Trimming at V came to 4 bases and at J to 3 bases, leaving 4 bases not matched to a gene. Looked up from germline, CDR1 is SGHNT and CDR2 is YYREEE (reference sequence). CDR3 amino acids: CASSQAGGDYEQYF. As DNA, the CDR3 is TGTGCCAGCAGCCAAGCGGGGGGGGACTACGAGCAGTACTTC.

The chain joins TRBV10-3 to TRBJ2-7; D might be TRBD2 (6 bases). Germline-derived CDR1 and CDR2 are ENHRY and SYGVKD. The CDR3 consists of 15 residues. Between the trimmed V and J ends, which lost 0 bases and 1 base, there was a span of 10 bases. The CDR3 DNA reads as TGTGCCATCAGTGAGTCAGTGGAGGGGTCCTACGAGCAGTACTTC. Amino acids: CAISESVEGSYEQYF.

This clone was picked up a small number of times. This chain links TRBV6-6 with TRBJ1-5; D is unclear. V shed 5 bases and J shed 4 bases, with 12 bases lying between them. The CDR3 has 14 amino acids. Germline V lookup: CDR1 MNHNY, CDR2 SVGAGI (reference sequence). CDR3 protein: CASSPTHQNQPQHF. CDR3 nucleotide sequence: TGTGCCAGCAGTCCCACACACCAAAATCAGCCCCAGCATTTT.

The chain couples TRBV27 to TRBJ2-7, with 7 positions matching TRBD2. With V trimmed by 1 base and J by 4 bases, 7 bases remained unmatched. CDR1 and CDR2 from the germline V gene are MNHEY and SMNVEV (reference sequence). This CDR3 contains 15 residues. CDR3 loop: CASSLLGGPAYEQYF. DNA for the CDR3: TGTGCCAGCAGTTTATTGGGAGGGCCGGCTTACGAGCAGTACTTC.

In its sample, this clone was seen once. The CDR3 loop reads CSVAGVVEAQYF. The CDR3 nucleotides read TGCAGCGTTGCGGGGGTCGTGGAGGCCCAGTACTTC. This chain connects TRBV29-1 to TRBJ2-5; D is perhaps TRBD2 (6 bases). The germline gives CDR1 SQVTM, CDR2 ANQGSEA. CDR3 length: 12 residues. The V end was cut by 4 bases, the J end by 9 bases, with 15 bases between.